These 25 T cell receptor beta chains originate from one sample sequenced in a study of beta chain features in type 1 diabetes. As every portion of the isolated RNA was reverse transcribed, the sequencing read expressed TCRB transcripts. Using immunoSEQ multiplex PCR, the repertoire was profiled, and TCRdb retains in-frame clones only, with some absent. The sample contains 150,000 or so clones, less than 9.5% of which appear only once. Material for sequencing was central memory CD4+ T cells from blood. The receptors come from a woman aged 18 to 35 in good health.

The sample holds a few counts of this clone. The chain has TRBV11-2 and TRBJ1-6; TRBD1 matches at 7 bases. The CDR3 is 14 amino acids. Germline assignment: CDR1 SGHAT and CDR2 FQNNGV. V lost 6 bases, J lost 7 bases, and 6 bases stayed unmatched. CDR3 protein: CASRVGDRNSPLHF. The DNA for the CDR3 is TGTGCCAGCAGGGTAGGGGACAGAAATTCACCCCTCCACTTT.

Only a few counts were recorded for this clone. The rearrangement uses TRBV9 and TRBJ2-2, with D maybe TRBD1 (5 bases). Trimming cost V 0 bases and J 3 bases, with 6 bases left between them. CDR3 size: 14 residues. Germline CDR1 is SGDLS and CDR2 is YYNGEE. Here the CDR3 DNA reads TGTGCCAGCAGCGTAGAGGGGCACACCGGGGAGCTGTTTTTT. Its protein product is CASSVEGHTGELFF.

This clone was seen more than once but under ten times. The rearrangement joins TRBV4-1 to TRBJ2-1; the match to TRBD1 covers 12 bases. Germline-derived CDR1 and CDR2 are MGHRA and YSYEKL. J was trimmed by 7 bases and V by 0 bases; bases with no gene match: 16. This CDR3 is built from 20 residues. CDR3: CASSQDGPSRRDRGHNEQFF. In DNA, the CDR3 is TGCGCCAGCAGCCAAGATGGACCTTCGCGACGGGACAGGGGGCATAATGAGCAGTTCTTC.

This clone turned up a few times. V and J are TRBV15 and TRBJ2-7; TRBD2 might be the D (5 bases). Trimming removed 4 bases from V and 0 bases from J, with 13 bases in between. This CDR3 region has 15 residues. Germline V CDR1 and CDR2: LNHNV, YYDKDF (reference sequence). This CDR3 reads CATSTRSVGSYEQYF. CDR3 coding DNA: TGTGCCACCAGCACCCGTAGCGTCGGCTCCTACGAGCAGTACTTC.

The J gene is TRBJ1-5, the V gene TRBV10-2; D remains unclear. Germline V gene data show CDR1 as WSHSY and CDR2 as SAAADI. This CDR3 is 12 amino acids long. Between the trimmed V and J ends, which lost 5 bases and 2 bases, there was a span of 4 bases. CDR3 sequence reads: CASSQGNQPQHF. CDR3 in DNA: TGCGCCAGCAGTCAGGGCAATCAGCCCCAGCATTTT.

This clone was observed a few times. The gene calls are TRBV4-1 and TRBJ1-1; D possibly corresponds to TRBD1 (5 bases). Germline V gene lookup returns CDR1 MGHRA and CDR2 YSYEKL. Trimming shortened V by 0 bases and J by 4 bases, and 12 bases separated the two germline ends. The CDR3 loop spans 15 amino acids. The CDR3 reads CASSQDGDGGTEAFF. In nucleotides, the CDR3 is TGCGCCAGCAGCCAAGATGGGGACGGGGGCACTGAAGCTTTCTTT.

This clone has more than one count but fewer than ten. V usage is TRBV7-2 and J usage is TRBJ2-5; TRBD2 matches 11 bases. The CDR3 contains 15 residues. Germline V gene sequence: CDR1 SGHTA, CDR2 FQGNSA. The junction had 5 bases not matched to a gene; V was cut back by 3 bases and J by 5 bases. For the CDR3, the DNA is TGTGCCAGCAGCTTTAGCGGGGGGGCCAAGGAGACCCAGTACTTC. Its protein is CASSFSGGAKETQYF.

The J gene is TRBJ2-7, the V gene TRBV18; 8 bases line up with TRBD1. The CDR3 extends over 13 amino acids. The junction had 1 base not matched to a gene; V was cut back by 0 bases and J by 6 bases. Germline V CDR1 and CDR2: KGHSH, LQKENI. The CDR3 sequence: CASSPPTGGEQYF. The CDR3 DNA sequence: TGTGCCAGCTCACCACCTACAGGGGGCGAGCAGTACTTC. The full variable domain, with the rest looked up from reference TRBV18 and TRBJ2-7, is NAGVMQNPRHLVRRRGQEARLRCSPMKGHSHVYWYRQLPEEGLKFMVYLQKENIIDESGMPKERFSAEFPKEGPSILRIQQVVRGDSAAYFCASSPPTGGEQYFGPGTRLTVT.

The chain employs TRBV2 and TRBJ2-3; a possible D gene is TRBD2 (6 bases). Germline V gene data show CDR1 as SNHLY and CDR2 as FYNNEI. Deletions cut 9 bases from V and 5 bases from J, with 12 bases between. The CDR3 is 12 residues long. CDR3 nucleotide sequence: TGTGCCAGTGGGTGGGGGGTAGATACGCAGTATTTT. As protein: CASGWGVDTQYF.

This clone has just a few counts. The chain combines TRBV5-1 with TRBJ1-2, with D perhaps TRBD1 (5 bases). V lost 0 bases and J 0 bases, leaving 6 bases between the germline ends. The CDR3 sequence is 14 residues long. Looked up from germline, CDR1 is SGHRS and CDR2 is YFSETQ. The DNA of the CDR3 is TGCGCCAGCAGCTTGGGGGGGGCTAACTATGGCTACACCTTC. Translating it yields CASSLGGANYGYTF.

This chain links TRBV7-8 with TRBJ1-4, with 10 bases identical to TRBD1. The V segment lost 6 bases and the J segment 8 bases; nucleotides outside the gene matches: 9. CDR1 SGHVS and CDR2 FQNEAQ come from the germline V gene. This CDR3 is 15 amino acids long. CDR3 in DNA: TGTGCCAGCAGGCAAATCGGGACAGGGGAGGAAAAACTGTTTTTT. Amino acid sequence: CASRQIGTGEEKLFF.

This clone was seen only a few times. The chain carries TRBV2 and TRBJ1-3; 8 positions match TRBD1. The CDR3 is made up of 12 amino acids. Germline trimming cut 5 bases from V and 8 bases from J; bases unmatched to any gene: 2. Germline V lookup: CDR1 SNHLY, CDR2 FYNNEI. CDR3 protein: CASSTGGYTIYF. CDR3 coding DNA: TGTGCCAGCAGTACAGGGGGGTACACCATATATTTT.

CDR3 DNA sequence: TGTGCCAGCAGCTCCTACACAGATACGCAGTATTTT. This encodes CASSSYTDTQYF. The chain employs TRBV5-8 and TRBJ2-3; no firm D call. The germline V gene has CDR1 SGHTS and CDR2 YDEGEE. There are 12 residues in the CDR3. The V gene lost 3 bases and the J gene lost 2 bases, with 4 bases spanning the gap.

The chain is built from TRBV29-1 and TRBJ2-1; TRBD2 agrees at 9 bases. After removal of 2 bases from V and 4 bases from J, the junction contained 3 bases not matched to a gene. There are 14 residues in the CDR3. Germline V gives CDR1 SQVTM, CDR2 ANQGSEA. The CDR3 region has the DNA TGCAGCGTTGAACGCGGGAGGGAATACAATGAGCAGTTCTTC. Its protein product is CSVERGREYNEQFF.

This clone was picked up a small number of times. The rearrangement uses TRBV30 and TRBJ2-5; maybe TRBD1 (5 bases). V lost 5 bases and J 5 bases, leaving 18 bases between the germline ends. Germline V CDR1 and CDR2: GTSNPN, SVGIG (reference sequence). This CDR3 is built from 14 residues. In DNA, the CDR3 is TGTGCCTGGCAGGCTACATCAGGGCTCGAGACCCAGTACTTC. This codes for CAWQATSGLETQYF.

The chain carries TRBV2 and TRBJ1-2, with 9 bases matching TRBD1. The junction had 8 bases not matched to a gene; V was cut back by 1 base and J by 8 bases. The CDR3 consists of 15 residues. Germline V gene lookup returns CDR1 SNHLY and CDR2 FYNNEI. The CDR3 here is CASSEGFDRGGGYTF. CDR3 DNA sequence: TGTGCCAGCAGTGAAGGCTTCGACAGGGGGGGCGGCTACACCTTC.

This clone turned up a few times. The V gene is TRBV7-2, the J gene TRBJ2-5; TRBD1 might be the D (5 bases). The CDR3 totals 14 residues. Germline assignment: CDR1 SGHTA and CDR2 FQGNSA. Trimming left V 4 bases short and J 4 bases short, with 13 bases between. The chain's CDR3 is CASSYLVRGETQYF. As DNA, the CDR3 is TGTGCCAGCAGCTACCTCGTAAGGGGAGAGACCCAGTACTTC.

This clone was recorded at least ten times. The V call is TRBV29-1, the J call TRBJ2-2, with D tentatively TRBD1 (5 bases). Germline CDR1 SQVTM, CDR2 ANQGSEA. The CDR3 spans 14 residues. Trimming took off 7 bases at V and 0 bases at J, with 12 bases between the two ends. The chain's CDR3 is CSGKQAANTGELFF. The CDR3 DNA reads TGCAGCGGTAAACAGGCAGCGAACACCGGGGAGCTGTTTTTT.

The chain joins TRBV2 to TRBJ1-3; TRBD1 agrees at 8 bases. Germline lookup yields CDR1 SNHLY and CDR2 FYNNEI. V was pared by 5 bases and J by 4 bases, with 4 bases of the junction left unmatched. This CDR3 has 14 residues. CDR3 loop: CASSRQGTGNTIYF. CDR3 DNA sequence: TGTGCCAGCAGTCGACAGGGGACCGGAAACACCATATATTTT.

This chain connects TRBV25-1 to TRBJ2-7, with D tentatively TRBD2 (6 bases). V lost 4 bases and J lost 4, with 11 bases in between. Per the germline V gene, CDR1 is MGHDK and CDR2 is SYGVNS. The CDR3 is made up of 13 amino acids. CDR3 region: CASSVPGTYEQYF. For the CDR3, the DNA is TGTGCCAGCAGTGTCCCCGGGACTTACGAGCAGTACTTC.

This clone was detected ten times or more. This chain links TRBV7-8 with TRBJ2-1; D perhaps matches TRBD2 (6 bases). The V end was cut by 1 base, the J end by 0 bases, with 13 bases between. Germline lookup yields CDR1 SGHVS and CDR2 FQNEAQ. The CDR3 is made up of 17 amino acids. The CDR3 here is CASSLGAGGTSYNEQFF. The CDR3 coding sequence is TGTGCCAGCAGCTTAGGGGCGGGCGGGACCTCCTACAATGAGCAGTTCTTC.

This clone was detected only a few times. J is TRBJ2-7 and V is TRBV9, with 8 bases lining up with TRBD2. J lost 2 bases, V lost 4 bases, and 11 bases had no gene match. The length of the CDR3 is 16 residues. CDR1 SGDLS and CDR2 YYNGEE come from the germline V gene. CDR3 nucleotide sequence: TGTGCCAGCAGCCCCGGAGGAGCGGGGGATCCCTACGAGCAGTACTTC. This translates into CASSPGGAGDPYEQYF. Looking up the rest from reference TRBV9 and TRBJ2-7 gives the full variable domain: DSGVTQTPKHLITATGQRVTLRCSPRSGDLSVYWYQQSLDQGLQFLIQYYNGEERAKGNILERFSAQQFPDLHSELNLSSLELGDSALYFCASSPGGAGDPYEQYFGPGTRLTVT.

The chain uses TRBV7-9 and TRBJ2-5, with D unresolved. V was pared by 4 bases and J by 5 bases, with 8 bases between. Germline lookup yields CDR1 SEHNR and CDR2 FQNEAQ (reference sequence). This CDR3 has 12 residues. DNA of the CDR3: TGTGCCAGCAGCTCTAACTCCGAGACCCAGTACTTC. The encoded protein is CASSSNSETQYF.

This chain joins TRBV6-1 and TRBJ2-6; possible D gene TRBD2, 5 bases. CDR1 and CDR2 (germline): MNHNS, SASEGT. Trimming removed 2 bases at V and 2 bases at J, with 13 bases between. The CDR3 is 17 amino acids. CDR3 sequence (DNA): TGTGCCAGCAGTGAAATGCTCGGGCGGGCTGGGGCCAACGTCCTGACTTTC. Residues: CASSEMLGRAGANVLTF.

This chain links TRBV7-2 with TRBJ2-7; D possibly corresponds to TRBD1 (6 bases). There are 14 residues in the CDR3. CDR1 SGHTA and CDR2 FQGNSA come from the germline V gene. V was cut by 5 bases and J by 4 bases, with 15 bases left in between. The CDR3 bases are TGTGCCAGCAGCCCCCAGACAGGAATGTACGAGCAGTACTTC. Translation: CASSPQTGMYEQYF.